This T cell receptor (beta chain) originates from a study of CD8 T cells in Susac syndrome. V was clipped by 4 bases and J by 3 bases, with 13 bases between them. The germline V gene has CDR1 DFQATT and CDR2 SNEGSKA (reference sequence). This CDR3 is 14 amino acids long. Stable or active relapsing-remitting multiple sclerosis, untreated and meeting revised McDonald criteria, defined the controls. With random hexamers, roughly 0.45 to 1 ug RNA was reverse transcribed. Across 54 Vbeta and 13 Jbeta, immunoSEQ multiplex PCR amplified TCR beta CDR3. TCRdb analysed the immunoSEQ multiplex PCR reads with MiXCR anew, one entry per CDR3 protein. Of about 180,000 distinct CDR3 sequences in the sample, under 97% were seen once.

Sequenced material: CD4+ T cells from PBMCs. The chain employs TRBV20-1 and TRBJ1-5; tentative D call: TRBD1 (6 bases). The clonotype was recovered from a human donor with multiple sclerosis. In DNA, the CDR3 is TGCAGTGCTATCGCGGGACAACTCAATCAGCCCCAGCATTTT. As protein: CSAIAGQLNQPQHF.